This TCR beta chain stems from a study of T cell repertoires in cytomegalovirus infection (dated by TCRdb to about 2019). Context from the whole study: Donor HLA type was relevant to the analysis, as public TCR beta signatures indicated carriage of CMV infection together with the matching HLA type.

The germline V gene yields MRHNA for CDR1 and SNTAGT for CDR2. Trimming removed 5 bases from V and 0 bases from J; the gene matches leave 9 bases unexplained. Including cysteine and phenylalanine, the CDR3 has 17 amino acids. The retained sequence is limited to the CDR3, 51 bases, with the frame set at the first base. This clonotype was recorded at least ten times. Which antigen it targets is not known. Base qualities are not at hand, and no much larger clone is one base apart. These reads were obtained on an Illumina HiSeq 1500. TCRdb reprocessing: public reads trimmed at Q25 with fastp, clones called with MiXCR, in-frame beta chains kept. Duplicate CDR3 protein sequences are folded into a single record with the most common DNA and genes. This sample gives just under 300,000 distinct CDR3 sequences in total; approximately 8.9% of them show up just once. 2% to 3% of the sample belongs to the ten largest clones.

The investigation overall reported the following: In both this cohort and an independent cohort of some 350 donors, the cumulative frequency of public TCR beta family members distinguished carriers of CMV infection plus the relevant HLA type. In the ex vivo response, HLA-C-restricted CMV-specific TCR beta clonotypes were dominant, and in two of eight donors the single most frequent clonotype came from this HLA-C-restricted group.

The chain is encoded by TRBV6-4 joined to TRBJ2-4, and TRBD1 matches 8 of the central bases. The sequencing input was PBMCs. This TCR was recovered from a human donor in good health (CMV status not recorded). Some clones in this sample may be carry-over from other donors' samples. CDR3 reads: CASSIPTGDVAKNIQYF. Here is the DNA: TGTGCCAGCAGTATCCCGACAGGGGACGTAGCCAAAAACATTCAGTACTTC.